This T cell receptor beta chain was identified during a study of blood T cell repertoires in COVID-19. About the study: Donors in the United States, Italy and Spain gave samples during acute or convalescent COVID-19.

Measured with immunoSEQ multiplex PCR; TCRdb has only the in-frame clones, and not every one. The sample yields over 110,000 clones, 84% seen once. Trimming at V came to 4 bases and at J to 2 bases, leaving 9 bases not matched to a gene. This CDR3 region has 16 residues. Germline V lookup: CDR1 SGHRS, CDR2 YFSETQ. This TCR came from a man aged 60-69 years with active or convalescent COVID-19. This chain links TRBV5-1 with TRBJ2-5, with 9 bases lining up with TRBD2. Input material: peripheral blood. For the CDR3, the DNA is TGCGCCAGCAGCCAATACGGACTAGCGATGCAAGAGACCCAGTACTTC. Translated: CASSQYGLAMQETQYF.